This T cell receptor (beta chain) was recovered during a study of T-cell reconstitution after alpha-beta-depleted transplantation in children. Library preparation (for TCRbeta) was performed with unique molecular identifiers. TCRdb reanalysed the PCR reads using MiXCR and keeps one entry per CDR3 protein. The table lists a few hundred thousand distinct CDR3 sequences, roughly an eighth of them singletons. This clonotype was picked up many times. CDR3 length: 14 residues. Germline CDR1 SGHRS, CDR2 YFSETQ. Trimming shortened V by 3 bases and J by 1 base, and 10 bases separated the two germline ends. The rearrangement uses TRBV5-1 and TRBJ1-1; D perhaps matches TRBD1 (6 bases). The receptor's source is a human donor who donated a stem cell graft to a child with combined immunodeficiency. Sample: PBMCs from the stem cell graft donor, taken from the stem cell graft. The CDR3 here is CASSSGQTNTEAFF. In DNA form, the CDR3 reads TGCGCCAGCAGCTCCGGACAGACGAACACTGAAGCTTTCTTT.